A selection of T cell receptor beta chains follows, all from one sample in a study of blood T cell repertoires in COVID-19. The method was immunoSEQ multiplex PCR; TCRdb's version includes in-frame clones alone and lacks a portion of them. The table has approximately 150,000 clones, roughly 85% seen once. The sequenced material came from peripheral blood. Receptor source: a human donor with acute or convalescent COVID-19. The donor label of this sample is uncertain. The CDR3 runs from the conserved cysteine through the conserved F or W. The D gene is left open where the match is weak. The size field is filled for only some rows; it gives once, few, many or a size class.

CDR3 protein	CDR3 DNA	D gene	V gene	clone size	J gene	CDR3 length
CSVEVLATLGEKRGTEAFF	TGCAGCGTTGAAGTTCTAGCAACACTGGGCGAAAAAAGAGGGACTGAAGCTTTCTTT	.	TRBV29-1	.	TRBJ1-1	19
CASGLADRAGTEQFF	TGTGCTAGTGGTTTGGCAGACAGGGCCGGGACTGAGCAGTTCTTC	TRBD1	TRBV12-5	few	TRBJ2-1	15
CASSLPGLADPAKNIQYF	TGTGCCAGCTCCCTCCCGGGACTAGCGGATCCGGCCAAAAACATTCAGTACTTC	TRBD2	TRBV18	.	TRBJ2-4	18
CASSGGLVNTEAFF	TGTGCCAGCAGCGGGGGGCTTGTGAACACTGAAGCTTTCTTT	.	TRBV6-5	few	TRBJ1-1	14
CASSMGRGTGYTF	TGTGCCAGTAGTATGGGCAGGGGGACTGGCTACACCTTC	TRBD1	TRBV19	.	TRBJ1-2	13
CAISGVTGPNQPQHF	TGTGCCATCAGTGGGGTGACAGGCCCGAATCAGCCCCAGCATTTT	.	TRBV10-3	.	TRBJ1-5	15
CASSYSGVVQETQYF	TGTGCCAGCAGTTACTCGGGAGTGGTACAAGAGACCCAGTACTTC	.	TRBV6-5	.	TRBJ2-5	15
CASSPGQGPNQPQHF	TGTGCCAGCAGCCCCGGACAGGGCCCCAATCAGCCCCAGCATTTT	TRBD1	TRBV6-6	.	TRBJ1-5	15
CASSLGTSIYEQYF	TGTGCCAGCAGTTTAGGGACTAGCATCTACGAGCAGTACTTC	TRBD2	TRBV28	.	TRBJ2-7	14
CAWSPLRRGVNTEAFF	TGTGCCTGGAGTCCCCTGAGGAGGGGCGTGAACACTGAAGCTTTCTTT	.	TRBV30	few	TRBJ1-1	16
CASSLKQGLGGNTEAFF	TGTGCCAGCAGTTTAAAGCAGGGTTTAGGGGGGAACACTGAAGCTTTCTTT	.	TRBV27	.	TRBJ1-1	17
CATSRDPADYGYTF	TGTGCCACCAGCAGAGATCCGGCGGACTATGGCTACACCTTC	.	TRBV15	.	TRBJ1-2	14
CASSKRGVTDSNEKLFF	TGTGCCAGCAGCAAACGCGGGGTGACAGACTCTAATGAAAAACTGTTTTTT	.	TRBV21-1	.	TRBJ1-4	17
CASSGRGFDTEAFF	TGCGCCAGCAGCGGGCGGGGGTTTGACACTGAAGCTTTCTTT	.	TRBV5-1	.	TRBJ1-1	14
CSASPGTGGYEQYF	TGCAGTGCTAGTCCCGGGACAGGGGGGTACGAGCAGTACTTC	TRBD1	TRBV20-1	.	TRBJ2-7	14
CASSVGSGVSADTQYF	TGTGCCAGCAGCGTAGGGTCAGGGGTAAGCGCAGATACGCAGTATTTT	.	TRBV9	.	TRBJ2-3	16
CASSQWGVTNTGELFF	TGTGCCAGCAGCCAATGGGGAGTAACGAACACCGGGGAGCTGTTTTTT	.	TRBV5-6	.	TRBJ2-2	16
CSVVRGTRGNEQFF	TGCAGCGTCGTACGGGGAACAAGGGGGAATGAGCAGTTCTTC	.	TRBV29-1	.	TRBJ2-1	14
CASSLRQGGSSYNSPLHF	TGTGCCAGCAGCTTAAGGCAGGGTGGAAGCTCCTATAATTCACCCCTCCACTTT	.	TRBV11-2	.	TRBJ1-6	18
CASRGTVNTEAFF	TGTGCCAGCAGGGGGACAGTGAACACTGAAGCTTTCTTT	TRBD1	TRBV6-5	.	TRBJ1-1	13
CSVDPSGPGTGELFF	TGCAGCGTTGATCCTAGCGGGCCGGGCACCGGGGAGCTGTTTTTT	TRBD2	TRBV29-1	.	TRBJ2-2	15
CASSPELRGETQYF	TGTGCCAGCAGCCCCGAGCTCCGGGGAGAGACCCAGTACTTC	.	TRBV7-2	.	TRBJ2-5	14